The clone carrying this T cell receptor (beta chain) was recorded at least ten times. The data belong to a study of regulatory T cells in long-lasting Graves disease. The CDR3 is 12 residues long. Trimming took 7 bases from V and 8 from J, leaving 11 bases between them. Per the germline V gene, CDR1 is MNHNS and CDR2 is SASEGT. The time point is: persistent/refractory GD, antithyroid drugs over 5 years with positive TRAb. Researchers made the TCR library from RNA that was extracted from PBMCs. Arm-PCR with iRepertoire HTBI primers amplified the CDR3 regions for these TCR beta libraries. One entry per CDR3 protein results from TCRdb running MiXCR on the multiplex PCR reads. The repertoire holds about 460,000 distinct CDR3 sequences, with under 25% as singletons.

The source of this sequence is a female donor with Graves disease. V gene TRBV6-1 combines with J gene TRBJ1-4, with D perhaps matching TRBD1 (6 bases). The material sequenced was peripheral blood mononuclear cells (PBMCs), taken when the disease was refractory, from a patient treated with antithyroid drugs. In DNA, the CDR3 is TGTGCCAGCAACCGACAGGACGAAAAACTGTTTTTT. Translated, it gives CASNRQDEKLFF.